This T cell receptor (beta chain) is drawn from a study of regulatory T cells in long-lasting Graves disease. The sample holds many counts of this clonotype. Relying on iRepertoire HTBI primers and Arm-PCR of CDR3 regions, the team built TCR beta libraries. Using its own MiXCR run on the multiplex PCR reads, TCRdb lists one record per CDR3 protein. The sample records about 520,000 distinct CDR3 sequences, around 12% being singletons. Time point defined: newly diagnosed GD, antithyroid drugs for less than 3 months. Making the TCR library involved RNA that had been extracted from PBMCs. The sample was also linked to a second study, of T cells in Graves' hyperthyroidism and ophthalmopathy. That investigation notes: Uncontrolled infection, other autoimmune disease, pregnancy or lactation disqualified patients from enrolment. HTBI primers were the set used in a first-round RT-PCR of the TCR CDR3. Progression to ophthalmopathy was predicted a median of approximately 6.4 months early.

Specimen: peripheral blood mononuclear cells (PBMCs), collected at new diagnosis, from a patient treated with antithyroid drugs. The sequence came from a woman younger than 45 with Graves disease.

For the CDR3, the DNA is TGTGCCTGGAGTCGAGACAGGGTAGGTGGTCAGCCCCAGCATTTT. Its translation: CAWSRDRVGGQPQHF. The chain combines TRBV30 with TRBJ1-5, with TRBD1 matching over 7 bases. CDR3 length: 15 residues. The germline V gene has CDR1 GTSNPN and CDR2 SVGIG (reference sequence). Unmatched junction bases numbered 10, after V lost 2 bases and J lost 6 bases.